This T cell receptor (beta chain) stems from a study of identifying expanded T cells in peripheral blood. Some clones are missing from TCRdb's copy, which holds only in-frame ones; the method was immunoSEQ multiplex PCR. In the table there are around 120,000 clones, roughly 89% of which are singletons. The CDR3 spans 14 residues. V shed 2 bases and J shed 7 bases, with 12 bases lying between them. In germline, CDR1 is MNHEY, CDR2 SVGAGI. As for this clone: This same CDR3 is encoded by further DNA sequences in the sample.

The origin of this receptor is a person aged 18-70 years in good health. Sample: blood. The V call is TRBV6-5, the J call TRBJ1-5; D may be TRBD1 (5 bases). The CDR3: CASSYLAGGQPQHF. The DNA of the CDR3 is TGTGCCAGCAGTTACCTCGCTGGGGGGCAGCCCCAGCATTTT.